The clone carrying this T cell receptor (beta chain) was observed a handful of times. Its antigen is undetermined. As the template, RNA transcripts were used to amplify TCR beta CDR3 regions. Second-round multiplex PCR followed a first-round RT-PCR using HTBI primers. TCRdb fed the multiplex PCR reads into MiXCR, producing one record per CDR3 protein. The sample includes 500,000 to 800,000 distinct CDR3 sequences, about 40% of them seen just once. CDR3 length: 14 amino acids. CDR1 is MGHRA, CDR2 YSYEKL, per germline. Between the trimmed V and J ends, which lost 0 bases and 11 bases, there was a span of 16 bases. These data come from a study of Graves' ophthalmopathy and Graves' hyperthyroidism. Across the study: Blood was drawn at initial diagnosis, before any treatment.

Overall study findings and caveats: The model predicted progression of ophthalmopathy with a sensitivity of roughly 65%, and its specificity was 72% to 80%. Blood samples also showed most expanded thyroid clonotypes exceeding 0.001 frequency.

Ophthalmopathy donors were characterized by moderate-to-severe activity, CAS of at least 3, NOSPECS of at least 4, and duration under 3 months. Specimen: peripheral blood. The gene calls are TRBV4-1 and TRBJ1-1, with a tentative D call TRBD1 (6 bases). The TCR was taken from an adult man with Graves' ophthalmopathy. The CDR3 nucleotides read TGCGCCAGCAGCCAAGAGTGGGACAAGGACCGGGCTTTCTTT. The encoded protein is CASSQEWDKDRAFF.